Detailed here is one T cell receptor (beta chain). This specimen belongs to a study of blood T cell repertoires in COVID-19. Across the study: COVID-19 samples from acute and convalescent phases originated in the United States, Italy and Spain. Sources were T cells, B-cell-depleted T cells, or PBMCs; the material itself was cDNA or gDNA.

V was clipped by 4 bases and J by 4 bases; unmatched bases: 3. CDR3 length equals 14 residues. Germline CDR1 and CDR2: MNHEY and SVGAGI. Authors' data handling: Reference gene primer amplification gave estimated nucleated cell counts. Sequencing used immunoSEQ multiplex PCR; TCRdb keeps in-frame clones, though not all of them. For V, J and clone size, that table is used; D and trimming come from the DNA. The sample yields some 150,000 clones, about 83% seen once. This chain uses TRBV6-5 with TRBJ2-1; 8 nucleotides match TRBD1. Sequences were obtained from peripheral blood. The TCR sequence derives from a human donor in a cohort sampled during active COVID-19. The CDR3 loop reads CASSWDRMYNEQFF. Written as DNA, the CDR3 is TGTGCCAGCAGTTGGGACAGGATGTACAATGAGCAGTTCTTC.